The clone carrying this T cell receptor (beta chain) was detected once. The antigen is undetermined. 13 Jbeta primers and 60 Vbeta primers were used for the PCR. The method was immunoSEQ multiplex PCR; TCRdb's version includes in-frame clones alone and lacks a portion of them. The data contain about 110,000 clones, around four fifths of them singletons. These data are taken from a study of cytomegalovirus exposure and HLA in healthy donors. Study results and caveats: Association of a missense DCLRE1C variant with TCR beta V- and J-gene trimming was reported in a later analysis. The authors listed over 150 TCR beta chains as cytomegalovirus-associated.

The V gene end was trimmed by 3 bases and the J gene end by 6 bases; junction bases not matched to a gene: 2. In germline, CDR1 is SGHVS, CDR2 FNYEAQ. The CDR3 sequence is 13 residues long. Sequencing was performed on PBMCs. V gene TRBV7-6 combines with J gene TRBJ1-1, with TRBD1 matching 9 bases. The TCR sequence derives from a man younger than 40 in good health and CMV-seropositive. Here the CDR3 reads CASSFGTGPEAFF. CDR3 nucleotide sequence: TGTGCCAGCAGCTTCGGGACAGGGCCTGAAGCTTTCTTT. The whole variable domain, remainder taken from reference TRBV7-6 and TRBJ1-1, is GAGVSQSPRYKVTKRGQDVALRCDPISGHVSLYWYRQALGQGPEFLTYFNYEAQQDKSGLPNDRFSAERPEGSISTLTIQRTEQRDSAMYRCASSFGTGPEAFFGQGTRLTVV.